A single sample is the source of the 13 T cell receptor beta chains below, sequenced in a study of blood T cells in healthy people across ages. Next came a second PCR, run for roughly 6 to 11 cycles, which used a sample-barcoded 5' primer along with a J-beta primer mix. TCRdb recomputed calls from the 5' RACE reads with MiXCR, one row per CDR3 protein. This table holds 800,000 to 1,300,000 distinct CDR3 sequences, about 25% found once. This same sample was also taken into another study, of T cells of mothers and their children.

Material for sequencing was blood. The receptors originated from a girl under 10 years old in good health.

A few counts support this clonotype. The rearrangement uses TRBV7-2 and TRBJ2-1; 12 bases fit TRBD2. Germline CDR1 and CDR2: SGHTA and FQGNSA. The V segment lost 3 bases and the J segment 6 bases; nucleotides outside the gene matches: 3. The CDR3 is 15 amino acids. The chain's CDR3 is CASSFGLAGLNEQFF. As DNA, the CDR3 is TGTGCCAGCAGCTTCGGACTAGCGGGGCTCAATGAGCAGTTCTTC.

The chain is built from TRBV2 and TRBJ1-1; unclear D gene. The CDR3 extends over 12 amino acids. V was cut by 4 bases and J by 10 bases, with 13 bases left in between. The germline V gene encodes CDR1 SNHLY and CDR2 FYNNEI. The CDR3 spells CASSGWVAAAFF. The CDR3, as DNA: TGTGCCAGCAGTGGTTGGGTGGCCGCAGCTTTCTTT.

V is TRBV12-3 or TRBV12-4 and J is TRBJ2-6; the match to TRBD2 covers 8 bases. The CDR3 contains 20 residues. Losses at the gene ends were 6 bases for V and 5 bases for J; bases not matched to a gene: 21. The CDR3, as DNA: TGTGCCAGCAGCTATTCCACCGGGACTAGGAGTGCCGCCTGGGCCAACGTCCTGACTTTC. It yields the protein CASSYSTGTRSAAWANVLTF.

This clonotype was observed a handful of times. The chain's CDR3 is CSATGQGVYGYTF. The CDR3, as DNA: TGCAGTGCCACGGGACAGGGGGTCTATGGCTACACCTTC. The chain uses TRBV20-1 and TRBJ1-2, with TRBD1 matching over 11 bases. The CDR3 sequence is 13 residues long. V shed 6 bases and J 4 bases; nucleotides not matched to a gene: 4. Germline CDR1 is DFQATT and CDR2 is SNEGSKA (reference sequence).

In its sample, this clonotype was seen once. Without the conserved terminal phenylalanine or tryptophan, this CDR3 likely stems from a read error. The V and J genes are TRBV18 and TRBJ2-5; 7 bases line up with TRBD1. TRBJ2-7 explains the end of the DNA better; the J call may be wrong. Germline CDR1 reads KGHSH; CDR2 reads LQKENI. This CDR3 is built from 14 residues. CDR3 loop: CASSPGQATYEQYL. The CDR3 bases are TGTGCCAGCTCCCCAGGACAGGCAACCTACGAGCAGTACCTC.

For this clonotype: Here the CDR3 omits its conserved ending phenylalanine or tryptophan, so a read error is the likely source. The rearrangement joins TRBV20-1 to TRBJ1-1, with 7 bases lining up with TRBD1. The CDR3 length is 14 residues. The V gene's germline CDR1 is DFQATT and CDR2 SNEGSKA (reference sequence). The ends lost 7 bases at V and 0 bases at J; junction bases unmatched: 8. The CDR3 sequence is CSGTGITMNTEAFS. The CDR3 DNA reads TGCAGTGGGACAGGTATTACTATGAACACTGAAGCTTTCTCT.

There are a few counts of this clonotype. The V call is TRBV20-1, the J call TRBJ2-3, with TRBD1 matching over 8 bases. In germline, CDR1 is DFQATT, CDR2 SNEGSKA (reference sequence). The CDR3 runs to 15 residues. Unmatched junction bases numbered 9, after V lost 3 bases and J lost 4 bases. DNA of the CDR3: TGCAGTGCTAGTGCTTCTTACAGGGGGTCAGATACGCAGTATTTT. It encodes CSASASYRGSDTQYF.

This clonotype was recorded a few times. This chain joins TRBV7-9 and TRBJ1-2; D gene ambiguous. Germline CDR1 and CDR2: SEHNR and FQNEAQ (reference sequence). The CDR3 is 17 amino acids. V lost 2 bases and J 0 bases, leaving 16 bases between the germline ends. CDR3 protein: CASSLSNLQAPNYGYTF. The CDR3 DNA is TGTGCCAGCAGCTTATCCAATCTCCAGGCACCTAACTATGGCTACACCTTC.

The chain is built from TRBV29-1 and TRBJ2-3; no reliable D call. Deletions cut 3 bases from V and 4 bases from J, with 20 bases between. The CDR3 is 16 amino acids. Germline assignment: CDR1 SQVTM and CDR2 ANQGSEA. The CDR3 DNA reads as TGCAGCGTTGAGGGCCACATCCAATCTCACCCAGATACGCAGTATTTT. It translates to CSVEGHIQSHPDTQYF.

The V gene is TRBV4-2, the J gene TRBJ2-5, with D possibly TRBD1 on 5 matching bases. This CDR3 contains 16 residues. CDR1 and CDR2 from the germline V gene are LGHNA and YNFKEQ. Deletions cut 4 bases from V and 5 bases from J, with 20 bases between. The CDR3 reads CASSLNPGHPRETQYF. The CDR3 DNA follows: TGTGCCAGCAGCCTCAACCCAGGGCACCCACGGGAGACCCAGTACTTC.

This clonotype was seen more than once but under ten times. This chain uses TRBV29-1 with TRBJ1-1; TRBD1 matches at 10 bases. V trimming: 4 bases; J trimming: 1 base; junction bases outside the gene matches: 3. Germline CDR1 and CDR2: SQVTM and ANQGSEA. This CDR3 has 14 amino acids. CDR3 coding DNA: TGCAGCGTTGGGGGGGACAGGGGGAACACTGAAGCTTTCTTT. Its translation is CSVGGDRGNTEAFF.

This chain uses TRBV4-1 with TRBJ2-1, with D possibly matching TRBD2 (5 bases). The CDR3 spans 13 residues. The V gene's germline CDR1 is MGHRA and CDR2 YSYEKL. V lost 4 bases and J 6 bases, leaving 10 bases between the germline ends. DNA of the CDR3: TGCGCCAGCAGCCCGGTCGGACTCAATGAGCAGTTCTTC. Protein sequence: CASSPVGLNEQFF.

V is TRBV29-1 and J is TRBJ2-1; 10 nucleotides agree with TRBD2. The CDR3 has 14 amino acids. The germline gives CDR1 SQVTM, CDR2 ANQGSEA. Germline trimming cut 5 bases from V and 10 bases from J; bases unmatched to any gene: 11. This CDR3 is CSVSESSGRIEQFF. The CDR3 DNA follows: TGCAGCGTTTCCGAGTCTAGCGGGAGAATAGAGCAGTTCTTC.